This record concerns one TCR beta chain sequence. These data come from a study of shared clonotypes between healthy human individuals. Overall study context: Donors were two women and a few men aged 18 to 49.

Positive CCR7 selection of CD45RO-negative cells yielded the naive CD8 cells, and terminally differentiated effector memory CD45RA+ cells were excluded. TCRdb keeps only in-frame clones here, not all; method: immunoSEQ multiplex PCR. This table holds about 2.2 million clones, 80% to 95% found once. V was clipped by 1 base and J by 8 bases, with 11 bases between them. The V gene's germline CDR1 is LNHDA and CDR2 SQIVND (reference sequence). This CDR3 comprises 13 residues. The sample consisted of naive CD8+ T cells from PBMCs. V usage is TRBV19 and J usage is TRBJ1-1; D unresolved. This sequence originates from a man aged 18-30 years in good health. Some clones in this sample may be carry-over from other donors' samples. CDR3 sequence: CASSIGRVGEAFF. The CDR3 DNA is TGTGCCAGTAGTATAGGAAGGGTGGGGGAAGCTTTCTTT.